The 19 T cell receptor beta chains reported below all come from one sample, sequenced in a study of identical twins. TCRdb fed the 5' RACE reads into MiXCR, producing one record per CDR3 protein. The table includes some 560,000 distinct CDR3 sequences, 7.5% to 10% detected once. Another study also made use of these data, one on yellow fever vaccine responses in identical twins.

The sample consisted of PBMCs. All receptors come from a woman under 30 in good health.

In this sample, this clonotype turned up many times. The genes are TRBV5-1 and TRBJ2-1; 9 nucleotides line up with TRBD2. Trimming cost V 4 bases and J 0 bases; bases outside gene matches: 17. There are 20 residues in the CDR3. In germline, CDR1 is SGHRS, CDR2 YFSETQ. For the CDR3, the DNA is TGCGCCAGCAGCCCCAGGGGAAGTACTAGCGGGTCTAGCTCCTACAATGAGCAGTTCTTC. Protein sequence: CASSPRGSTSGSSSYNEQFF.

In this sample, this clonotype turned up many times. This chain uses TRBV20-1 with TRBJ1-6; D is possibly TRBD1 (6 bases). Germline V gives CDR1 DFQATT, CDR2 SNEGSKA (reference sequence). Trimming stripped 6 bases from V and 0 bases from J, with 12 bases between. This CDR3 is 15 amino acids long. CDR3 bases: TGCAGTGCCAAAGACAGGAGCTCCTATAATTCACCCCTCCACTTT. Translating it yields CSAKDRSSYNSPLHF.

This clonotype occurred many times. The genes are TRBV6-5 and TRBJ2-3; D is possibly TRBD1 or TRBD2 (6 bases each). The CDR3 runs to 17 residues. V gave up 4 bases and J gave up 3 bases, with 20 bases separating them. Per germline, CDR1 MNHEY and CDR2 SVGAGI. The CDR3 nucleotides are TGTGCCAGCAGTTTGCTGGGAGGCAGGGGTTTGACAGATACGCAGTATTTT. It yields the protein CASSLLGGRGLTDTQYF.

This rearrangement joins TRBV7-9 to TRBJ2-1; either TRBD1 or TRBD2 may fit D (6 bases each). V was shortened by 5 bases and J by 7 bases, with 12 bases between the two germline ends. Germline CDR1 is SEHNR and CDR2 is FQNEAQ (reference sequence). The CDR3 is 13 residues long. CDR3 bases: TGTGCCAGCAGCGAACAGGGAGGTAATGAGCAGTTCTTC. Amino acids: CASSEQGGNEQFF.

This clonotype was counted only a few times. The chain is built from TRBV29-1 and TRBJ2-1; D not certain. The germline V and J ends were trimmed by 5 bases and 0 bases, with 11 bases remaining between them. Per the germline V gene, CDR1 is SQVTM and CDR2 is ANQGSEA. This CDR3 region has 14 residues. This chain's CDR3 is CSVLRWSSYNEQFF. CDR3 DNA: TGCAGCGTTTTACGCTGGAGCTCCTACAATGAGCAGTTCTTC.

This clonotype was recorded at least ten times. The chain uses TRBV4-3 and TRBJ2-3; a possible D gene is TRBD2 (5 bases). Germline CDR1 and CDR2: LGHNA and YSLEER. CDR3 length: 12 residues. V gave up 0 bases and J gave up 10 bases, with 8 bases separating them. The CDR3 here is CASSQDPGAQYF. In DNA form, the CDR3 reads TGCGCCAGCAGCCAAGACCCCGGGGCGCAGTATTTT.

This clonotype was counted a few times. This chain uses TRBV18 with TRBJ2-3; 11 bases fit TRBD2. The germline gives CDR1 KGHSH, CDR2 LQKENI. With V trimmed by 6 bases and J by 3 bases, 8 bases remained unmatched. CDR3 length: 16 amino acids. Here the CDR3 reads CASSPRSGGATDTQYF. The CDR3 DNA follows: TGTGCCAGCTCTCCTCGTAGCGGGGGGGCGACAGATACGCAGTATTTT.

The chain recombines TRBV7-2 with TRBJ2-1; 8 nucleotides align to TRBD2. The CDR3 totals 14 residues. The V segment lost 7 bases and the J segment 4 bases; nucleotides outside the gene matches: 6. Germline V CDR1 and CDR2: SGHTA, FQGNSA. The CDR3 DNA reads as TGTGCCAGCATAGGTAGCGGGGCGTACAATGAGCAGTTCTTC. This sequence encodes CASIGSGAYNEQFF.

This clonotype appeared many times. V is TRBV12-3 or TRBV12-4 and J is TRBJ1-2, with a weak D call TRBD1 (5 bases). Trimming removed 3 bases at V and 8 bases at J, with 13 bases between. This CDR3 has 13 residues. CDR3 coding DNA: TGTGCCAGCAGTTTGTCGGGGGTCGAGGGCTACACCTTC. Encoded protein: CASSLSGVEGYTF.

The rearrangement links TRBV29-1 to TRBJ2-3, with no clear D. The length of the CDR3 is 13 residues. Between the trimmed V and J ends, which lost 6 bases and 0 bases, there was a span of 10 bases. Germline values: CDR1 SQVTM, CDR2 ANQGSEA. The CDR3 region is CSVDRSSTDTQYF. The DNA for the CDR3 is TGCAGCGTCGATAGGTCTAGCACAGATACGCAGTATTTT.

This clonotype turned up a few times. This chain connects TRBV15 to TRBJ2-7, with D tentatively TRBD1 or TRBD2 (5 bases each). CDR3 length equals 16 residues. V was clipped by 0 bases and J by 2 bases, with 14 bases between them. Germline V gene data show CDR1 as LNHNV and CDR2 as YYDKDF (reference sequence). CDR3 coding DNA: TGTGCCACCAGCAGAGAAACCCGGGACGGACCCTACGAGCAGTACTTC. The encoded protein is CATSRETRDGPYEQYF.

V is TRBV5-6 and J is TRBJ1-1, with TRBD1 matching over 7 bases. There are 14 residues in the CDR3. The ends lost 3 bases at V and 1 base at J; junction bases unmatched: 3. The germline gives CDR1 SGHDT, CDR2 YYEEEE. For the CDR3, the DNA is TGTGCCAGCAGCTGGGGACAGTCGAACACTGAAGCTTTCTTT. Protein product: CASSWGQSNTEAFF. The whole variable domain, filled in from reference TRBV5-6 and TRBJ1-1, reads DAGVTQSPTHLIKTRGQQVTLRCSPKSGHDTVSWYQQALGQGPQFIFQYYEEEERQRGNFPDRFSGHQFPNYSSELNVNALLLGDSALYLCASSWGQSNTEAFFGQGTRLTVV.

A few counts support this clonotype. This sequence joins TRBV20-1 and TRBJ1-1; maybe TRBD1 (5 bases). Between the trimmed V and J ends, which lost 6 bases and 0 bases, there was a span of 17 bases. CDR1 is DFQATT and CDR2 is SNEGSKA in the germline V gene (reference sequence). The CDR3 is made up of 15 amino acids. In DNA form, the CDR3 reads TGCAGTGCCGGTTATTGGGACTTTATGAACACTGAAGCTTTCTTT. It encodes CSAGYWDFMNTEAFF.

The chain combines TRBV7-9 with TRBJ2-1, with 7 positions matching TRBD2. CDR1 is SEHNR, CDR2 FQNEAQ, per germline (reference sequence). The CDR3 has 13 residues. V dropped 6 bases and J dropped 8; count of bases not matched to a gene: 7. The CDR3 here is CASRAGVSDEQFF. The CDR3 DNA reads as TGTGCCAGCAGGGCGGGGGTTAGCGATGAGCAGTTCTTC.

The table lists this clonotype with a few counts. The genes are TRBV7-8 and TRBJ2-7; D is unclear. This CDR3 is built from 11 residues. Germline V CDR1 and CDR2: SGHVS, FQNEAQ. Between the trimmed V and J ends, which lost 5 bases and 6 bases, there was a span of 8 bases. CDR3 sequence (DNA): TGTGCCAGCAGCCCAAAGTTCGAGCAGTACTTC. This gives the protein CASSPKFEQYF.

This clonotype was detected a few times. V gene TRBV7-9 combines with J gene TRBJ2-3; 12 bases are shared with TRBD1. Germline V lookup: CDR1 SEHNR, CDR2 FQNEAQ (reference sequence). V shed 6 bases, J shed 5 bases, and the junction held 12 bases outside the gene matches. The CDR3 runs 17 residues. The DNA for the CDR3 is TGTGCCAGCAGAAAGTATCCGGGACAGGGGGCCGGAGATACGCAGTATTTT. Its protein product is CASRKYPGQGAGDTQYF. Full variable domain (remainder filled in from reference TRBV7-9 and TRBJ2-3): DTGVSQNPRHKITKRGQNVTFRCDPISEHNRLYWYRQTLGQGPEFLTYFQNEAQLEKSRLLSDRFSAERPKGSFSTLEIQRTEQGDSAMYLCASRKYPGQGAGDTQYFGPGTRLTVL.

In nucleotides, the CDR3 is TGTGCCAGCAGCTTGTATTCACTAAACACCGGGGAGCTGTTTTTT. This gives the protein CASSLYSLNTGELFF. V is TRBV7-9 and J is TRBJ2-2; D is uncertain. The V end was cut by 3 bases, the J end by 2 bases, with 10 bases between. The V gene's germline CDR1 is SEHNR and CDR2 FQNEAQ (reference sequence). This CDR3 has 15 amino acids.

The table lists this clonotype with many counts. The V call is TRBV20-1, the J call TRBJ2-2; 9 nucleotides line up with TRBD1. V gave up 5 bases and J gave up 9 bases; unmatched junction bases: 16. Germline V gene data show CDR1 as DFQATT and CDR2 as SNEGSKA (reference sequence). CDR3 length: 16 amino acids. CDR3: CSASNREQGAVRELFF. CDR3 nucleotide sequence: TGCAGTGCTTCAAATAGGGAACAGGGGGCTGTCCGGGAGCTGTTTTTT.

This clonotype has only a few counts. This chain links TRBV5-1 with TRBJ2-1; 13 nucleotides agree with TRBD2. Trimming at V came to 2 bases and at J to 9 bases, leaving 5 bases not matched to a gene. This CDR3 is built from 15 residues. Germline CDR1 is SGHRS and CDR2 is YFSETQ. CDR3 residues: CASSFGLAGEVEQFF. The CDR3 bases are TGCGCCAGCAGCTTCGGACTAGCGGGAGAGGTTGAGCAGTTCTTC.